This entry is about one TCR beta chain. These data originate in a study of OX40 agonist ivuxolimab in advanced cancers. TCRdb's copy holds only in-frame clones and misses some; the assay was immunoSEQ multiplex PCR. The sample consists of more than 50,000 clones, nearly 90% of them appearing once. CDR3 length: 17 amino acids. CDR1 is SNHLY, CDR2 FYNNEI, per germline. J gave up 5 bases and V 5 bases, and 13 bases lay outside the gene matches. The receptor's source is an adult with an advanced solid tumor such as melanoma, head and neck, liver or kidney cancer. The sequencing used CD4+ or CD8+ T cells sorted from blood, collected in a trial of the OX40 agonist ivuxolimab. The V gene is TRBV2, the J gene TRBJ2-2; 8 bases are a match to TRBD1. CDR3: CASSNYRGSLITGELFF. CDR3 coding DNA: TGTGCCAGCAGTAACTACAGGGGGAGTCTAATAACCGGGGAGCTGTTTTTT. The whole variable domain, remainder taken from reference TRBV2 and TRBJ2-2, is EPEVTQTPSHQVTQMGQEVILRCVPISNHLYFYWYRQILGQKVEFLVSFYNNEISEKSEIFDDQFSVERPDGSNFTLKIRSTKLEDSAMYFCASSNYRGSLITGELFFGEGSRLTVL.